The clone carrying this T cell receptor beta chain has only a few counts. Its antigen is not identified. The sample comes from a study of vaccination and CD4 T cells after COVID-19. About the study: Two Hispanic individuals were among six male and four female convalescent patients. Stimulation used overlapping spike peptides from SARS-CoV-2, HCoV-NL63, HCoV-OC43 and HCoV-229E.

The CDR3 has 13 residues. CDR1 and CDR2 (germline): DFQATT, SNEGSKA (reference sequence). Trimming at V came to 4 bases and at J to 8 bases, leaving 10 bases not matched to a gene. Treatment indicated: approximately 9-day PBMC culture with coronavirus spike peptide pools or control peptides (ViraFEST assay). Sequence data for DNA of cultured CD4+ T cells were generated by the Oncomine TCR Beta short-read assay. MiXCR was run by TCRdb on the PCR reads, yielding one entry per CDR3 protein. Of some 18,000 distinct CDR3 sequences in the sample, approximately 50% were seen once. The sequence came from a human donor who had recovered from COVID-19. Sequenced sample: CD4+ T cells from blood, cultured in vitro. The V gene is TRBV20-1, the J gene TRBJ1-2, with 7 positions matching TRBD1. CDR3 region: CSATISGGEGYTF. Written as DNA, the CDR3 is TGCAGTGCTACTATATCAGGGGGAGAAGGCTACACCTTC.